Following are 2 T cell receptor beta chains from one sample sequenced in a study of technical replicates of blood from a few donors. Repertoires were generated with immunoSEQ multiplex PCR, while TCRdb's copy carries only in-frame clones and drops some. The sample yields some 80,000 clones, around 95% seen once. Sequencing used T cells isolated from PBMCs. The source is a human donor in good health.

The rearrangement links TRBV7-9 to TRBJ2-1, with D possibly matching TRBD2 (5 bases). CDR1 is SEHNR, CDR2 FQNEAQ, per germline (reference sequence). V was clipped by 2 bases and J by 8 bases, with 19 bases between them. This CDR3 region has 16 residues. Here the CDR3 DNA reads TGTGCCAGCAGCTTAATAGTGGGAGCCCCTTTGGATGAGCAGTTCTTC. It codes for CASSLIVGAPLDEQFF.

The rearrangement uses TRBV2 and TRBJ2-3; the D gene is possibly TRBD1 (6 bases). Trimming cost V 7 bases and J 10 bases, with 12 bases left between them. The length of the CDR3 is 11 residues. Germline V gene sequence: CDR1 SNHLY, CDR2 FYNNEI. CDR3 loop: CASTSQGPQYF. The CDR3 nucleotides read TGTGCCAGCACGTCACAGGGCCCGCAGTATTTT.